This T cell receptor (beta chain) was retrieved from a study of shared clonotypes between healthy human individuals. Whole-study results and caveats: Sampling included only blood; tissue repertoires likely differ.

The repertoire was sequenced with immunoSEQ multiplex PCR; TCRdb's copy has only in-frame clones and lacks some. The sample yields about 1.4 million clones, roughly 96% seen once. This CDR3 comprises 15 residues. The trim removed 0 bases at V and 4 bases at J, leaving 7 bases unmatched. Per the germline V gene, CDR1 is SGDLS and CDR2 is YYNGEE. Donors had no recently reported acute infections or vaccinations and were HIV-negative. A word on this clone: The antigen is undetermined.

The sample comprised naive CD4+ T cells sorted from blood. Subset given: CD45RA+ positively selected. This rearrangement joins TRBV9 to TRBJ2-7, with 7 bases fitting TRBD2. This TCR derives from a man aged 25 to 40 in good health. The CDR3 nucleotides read TGTGCCAGCAGCGTAGGGGAGGGGAGCGCTTACGAGCAGTACTTC. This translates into CASSVGEGSAYEQYF.